This TCR beta chain was profiled in a study of blood T cell repertoires in COVID-19. Looking at the study overall: Acute and convalescent COVID-19 specimens originated in the United States, Italy and Spain. T cells, B-cell-depleted T cells, or PBMCs provided the cDNA or gDNA that served as material.

This CDR3 contains 12 residues. Trimming pared 8 bases from V and 6 bases from J, leaving 10 bases between. Germline-derived CDR1 and CDR2 are MNHEY and SVGAGI. Data came from immunoSEQ multiplex PCR; TCRdb stores just in-frame clones and leaves some out. Here the sample spans around 94,000 clones, around four fifths being singletons. The sample comprised peripheral blood. This TCR derives from a man aged 40-49 years with active or convalescent COVID-19. The V and J genes are TRBV6-5 and TRBJ2-2; tentatively, D is TRBD2 (5 bases). The CDR3 reads CASWAEAGELFF. As DNA, the CDR3 is TGTGCCAGCTGGGCGGAGGCCGGGGAGCTGTTTTTT.